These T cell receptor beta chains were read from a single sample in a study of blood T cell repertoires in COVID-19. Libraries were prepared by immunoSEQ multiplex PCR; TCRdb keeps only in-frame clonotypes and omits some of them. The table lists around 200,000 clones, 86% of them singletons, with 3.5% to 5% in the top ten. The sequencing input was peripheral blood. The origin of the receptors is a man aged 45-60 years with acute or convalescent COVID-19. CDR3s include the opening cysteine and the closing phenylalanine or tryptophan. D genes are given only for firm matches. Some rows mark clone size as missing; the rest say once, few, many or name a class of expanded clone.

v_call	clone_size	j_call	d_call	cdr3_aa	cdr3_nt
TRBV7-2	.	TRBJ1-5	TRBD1	CASSFDRVSQPQHF	TGTGCCAGCAGCTTCGACAGGGTTAGCCAGCCCCAGCATTTT
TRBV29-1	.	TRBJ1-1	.	CSVEGQLLNTEAFF	TGCAGCGTTGAAGGACAGCTTCTGAACACTGAAGCTTTCTTT
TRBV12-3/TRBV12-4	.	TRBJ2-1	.	CASSLYNEQFF	TGTGCCAGCAGTCTATACAATGAGCAGTTCTTC
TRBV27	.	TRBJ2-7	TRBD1	CASSSLTGPSYEQYF	TGTGCCAGCAGTTCGTTGACAGGGCCCTCCTACGAGCAGTACTTC
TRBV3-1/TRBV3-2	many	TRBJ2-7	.	CASSQGTGSRQYF	TGTGCCAGCAGCCAAGGTACAGGGAGTCGGCAGTACTTC
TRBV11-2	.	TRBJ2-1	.	CASSLDMAVNEQFF	TGTGCCAGCAGCTTAGATATGGCCGTTAATGAGCAGTTCTTC
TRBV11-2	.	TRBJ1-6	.	CASSFSQGTSPLHF	TGTGCCAGCAGCTTTTCGCAGGGCACTTCACCCCTCCACTTT
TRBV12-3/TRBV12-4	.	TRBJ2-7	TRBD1	CASSPDRGYEQYF	TGTGCCAGCAGCCCGGACAGGGGCTACGAGCAGTACTTC
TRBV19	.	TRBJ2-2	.	CASSTGNANTGELFF	TGTGCCAGTAGTACGGGGAATGCGAACACCGGGGAGCTGTTTTTT
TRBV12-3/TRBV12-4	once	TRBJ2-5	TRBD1	CASRQGAGETQYF	TGTGCCAGCAGACAGGGGGCGGGAGAGACCCAGTACTTC
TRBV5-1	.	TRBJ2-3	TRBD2	CASSLEPTSRSTDTQYF	TGCGCCAGCAGCCTGGAACCGACTAGCAGGAGCACAGATACGCAGTATTTT
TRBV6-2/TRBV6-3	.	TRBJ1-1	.	CASSQQIEAFF	TGTGCCAGCAGTCAACAGATAGAAGCTTTCTTT
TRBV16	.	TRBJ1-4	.	CASSQRAPGFEKLFF	TGTGCCAGCAGCCAACGGGCGCCAGGGTTTGAAAAACTGTTTTTT
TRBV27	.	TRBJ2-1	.	CASSFLGPGEQFF	TGTGCCAGCAGTTTCCTGGGGCCGGGTGAGCAGTTCTTC